This is a list of T cell receptor beta chains from one sample in a study of T cell responses to AZD1222 COVID-19 vaccine. TCRdb's table, derived via immunoSEQ multiplex PCR, lists solely in-frame clones and lacks some. The repertoire holds some 120,000 clones, with around 90% as singletons. Sequencing used peripheral blood, obtained on day 0 of MenACWY control vaccination. Every receptor here comes from an adult in good health. Each CDR3 is given with its conserved first and last residue. A D gene is named only where the DNA matches it firmly. Clone size is given for some rows only: seen once, a few or many times, or a class if the clone is expanded.

clone_size | j_call | v_call | d_call | cdr3_aa | cdr3_nt
once | TRBJ1-6 | TRBV6-5 | TRBD1 | CASSTLDRTSPLHF | TGTGCCAGCAGTACCCTGGACAGGACCTCACCCCTCCACTTT
. | TRBJ2-5 | TRBV20-1 | . | CSARDQETQYF | TGCAGTGCTAGGGATCAAGAGACCCAGTACTTC
. | TRBJ2-6 | TRBV27 | . | CARRSGANVLTF | TGTGCCAGACGGTCTGGGGCCAACGTCCTGACTTTC
. | TRBJ1-5 | TRBV28 | . | CASSLGGASNQPQHF | TGTGCCAGCAGTTTAGGCGGAGCTAGCAATCAGCCCCAGCATTTT
. | TRBJ1-4 | TRBV7-9 | . | CASSSIATNEKLFF | TGTGCCAGCAGTTCGATTGCAACTAATGAAAAACTGTTTTTT
. | TRBJ1-1 | TRBV19 | TRBD1 | CASSIQGQMNTEAFF | TGTGCCAGTAGTATCCAGGGACAGATGAACACTGAAGCTTTCTTT
. | TRBJ2-7 | TRBV9 | TRBD1 | CASSLNPTGKDYEQYF | TGTGCCAGCAGCCTCAACCCGACAGGGAAGGACTACGAGCAGTACTTC
. | TRBJ2-5 | TRBV4-1 | TRBD2 | CASSPAGYQETQYF | TGCGCCAGCAGTCCAGCGGGGTATCAAGAGACCCAGTACTTC
. | TRBJ2-2 | TRBV18 | . | CASSPQGTGELFF | TGTGCCAGCTCACCACAGGGCACCGGGGAGCTGTTTTTT
. | TRBJ2-3 | TRBV7-8 | TRBD2 | CASSRLTSGNTDTQYF | TGTGCCAGCAGCCGATTGACTAGCGGAAACACAGATACGCAGTATTTT
once | TRBJ2-7 | TRBV28 | TRBD2 | CASSWGLADYEQYF | TGTGCCAGCAGCTGGGGACTAGCGGACTACGAGCAGTACTTC
few | TRBJ2-7 | TRBV9 | . | CASSVAGAGSYEQYF | TGTGCCAGCAGCGTAGCAGGAGCCGGATCCTACGAGCAGTACTTC
. | TRBJ2-6 | TRBV27 | TRBD2 | CASSSAGGRSGANVLTF | TGTGCCAGCAGTTCAGCGGGGGGACGCTCTGGGGCCAACGTCCTGACTTTC
once | TRBJ1-5 | TRBV3-1/TRBV3-2 | . | CASSQGPGVSQPQHF | TGTGCCAGCAGCCAAGGCCCGGGGGTAAGTCAGCCCCAGCATTTT
. | TRBJ2-5 | TRBV15 | . | CATSRDRGQETQYF | TGTGCCACCAGCAGAGATCGCGGTCAAGAGACCCAGTACTTC
few | TRBJ2-7 | TRBV20-1 | . | CSASSRSYEQYF | TGCAGTGCTAGTTCCAGATCCTACGAGCAGTACTTC
. | TRBJ2-7 | TRBV2 | . | CASSDRFYEQYF | TGTGCCAGCAGTGACAGATTCTACGAGCAGTACTTC
. | TRBJ1-1 | TRBV5-4 | . | CASSSKTGYMNTEAFF | TGTGCCAGCAGCTCCAAAACAGGGTACATGAACACTGAAGCTTTCTTT
once | TRBJ1-2 | TRBV14 | . | CASSLLPDGNYGYTF | TGTGCCAGCAGCCTCTTACCCGACGGGAACTATGGCTACACCTTC
once | TRBJ2-7 | TRBV18 | . | CASSPFALYEQYF | TGTGCCAGCTCACCCTTCGCGCTCTACGAGCAGTACTTC
. | TRBJ2-3 | TRBV29-1 | . | CSVEGQGSTDTQYF | TGCAGCGTTGAAGGGCAGGGAAGCACAGATACGCAGTATTTT
. | TRBJ1-1 | TRBV7-2 | . | CASSSPRLGTEAFF | TGTGCCAGCAGCTCCCCTCGACTGGGCACTGAAGCTTTCTTT
. | TRBJ2-4 | TRBV7-8 | . | CASSLGLVTRQAKNIQYF | TGTGCCAGCAGCTTAGGATTAGTGACTAGACAAGCCAAAAACATTCAGTACTTC
. | TRBJ2-1 | TRBV28 | TRBD2 | CASWGGYNEQFF | TGTGCCAGCTGGGGGGGTTACAATGAGCAGTTCTTC
. | TRBJ1-1 | TRBV4-3 | . | CASSRVPDTQLNTEAFF | TGCGCCAGCAGCCGCGTCCCAGACACCCAATTGAACACTGAAGCTTTCTTT
. | TRBJ1-6 | TRBV4-1 | TRBD1 | CASSQSKGQGAYNSPLHF | TGCGCCAGCAGCCAGTCGAAAGGACAGGGGGCCTATAATTCACCCCTCCACTTT
once | TRBJ2-3 | TRBV4-2 | TRBD2 | CASSQGWTSGSGTDTQYF | TGTGCCAGCAGCCAAGGATGGACTAGCGGGAGTGGCACAGATACGCAGTATTTT
. | TRBJ1-1 | TRBV19 | . | CAIRRGNTEAFF | TGTGCCATTCGGAGGGGAAATACTGAAGCTTTCTTT
. | TRBJ2-7 | TRBV6-1 | . | CASSERGGSSYEQYF | TGTGCCAGCAGTGAAAGGGGCGGCAGTTCCTACGAGCAGTACTTC
. | TRBJ2-1 | TRBV6-5 | . | CASSNGGTTYNEQFF | TGTGCCAGCAGTAACGGTGGGACAACCTACAATGAGCAGTTCTTC
. | TRBJ1-1 | TRBV2 | TRBD1 | CASSELPRDRTSEAFF | TGTGCCAGCAGTGAACTACCCCGGGACAGAACCTCTGAAGCTTTCTTT
. | TRBJ2-7 | TRBV18 | . | CASSPPRYRATYEQYF | TGTGCCAGCTCACCACCTCGATACAGGGCTACCTACGAGCAGTACTTC
. | TRBJ2-3 | TRBV7-2 | TRBD2 | CASSSRTSGGVDTQYF | TGTGCCAGCAGCTCAAGGACTAGCGGGGGAGTAGATACGCAGTATTTT
once | TRBJ2-1 | TRBV7-3 | TRBD1 | CASSQLQGAATYNEQFF | TGTGCCAGCAGCCAGTTACAGGGGGCCGCTACCTACAATGAGCAGTTCTTC
. | TRBJ1-3 | TRBV28 | . | CASSLPGTGNTIYF | TGTGCCAGCAGTTTACCGGGAACTGGAAACACCATATATTTT
. | TRBJ1-5 | TRBV10-3 | . | CAISEEGSNQPQHF | TGTGCCATCAGTGAGGAGGGGAGCAATCAGCCCCAGCATTTT